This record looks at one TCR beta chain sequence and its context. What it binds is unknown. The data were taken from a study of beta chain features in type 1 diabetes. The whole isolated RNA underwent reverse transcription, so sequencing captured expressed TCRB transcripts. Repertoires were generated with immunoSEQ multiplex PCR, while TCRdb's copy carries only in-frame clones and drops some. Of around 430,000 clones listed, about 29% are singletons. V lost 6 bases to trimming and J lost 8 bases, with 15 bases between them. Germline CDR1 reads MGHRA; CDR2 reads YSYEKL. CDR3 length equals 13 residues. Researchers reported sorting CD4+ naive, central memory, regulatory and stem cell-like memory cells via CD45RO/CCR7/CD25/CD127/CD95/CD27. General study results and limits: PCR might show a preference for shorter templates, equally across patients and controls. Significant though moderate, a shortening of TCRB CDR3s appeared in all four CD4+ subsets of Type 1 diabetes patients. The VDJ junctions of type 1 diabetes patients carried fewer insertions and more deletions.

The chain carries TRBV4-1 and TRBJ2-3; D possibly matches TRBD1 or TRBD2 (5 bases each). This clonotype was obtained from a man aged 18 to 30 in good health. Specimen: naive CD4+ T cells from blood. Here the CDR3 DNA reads TGCGCCAGCAGGGGACCCCCCGGTAGTACGCAGTATTTT. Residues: CASRGPPGSTQYF.